Below are 6 T cell receptor beta chains sequenced from a single sample in a study of early T cells in non-severe SARS-CoV-2 infection. TCRdb fed the 5' RACE reads into MiXCR, producing one record per CDR3 protein. The table records approximately 77,000 distinct CDR3 sequences, more than 4% of them present only once. Sequenced material: whole blood, taken at baseline. The receptors derive from an adult who was a healthcare worker with PCR-confirmed SARS-CoV-2 infection or an uninfected control (not recorded which).

A word on this clonotype: A much larger clone differs from this one at a single base, so this may be a read error. This sequence joins TRBV12-3 or TRBV12-4 and TRBJ1-2; no clear D gene. V was pared by 6 bases and J by 5 bases, with 10 bases between. This CDR3 is 12 amino acids long. The CDR3 region has the DNA TGTGCCAGCAGCTGCGAGAGATATGGCTACACCTTC. It specifies CASSCERYGYTF.

The CDR3 region has the DNA TGCAGTGCAGAAGGCCAGGGGGGGACAGATACGCAGTATTTT. It is translated as CSAEGQGGTDTQYF. The genes are TRBV20-1 and TRBJ2-3, with D perhaps given as TRBD1 or TRBD2 (7 bases each). Trimming removed 6 bases from V and 3 bases from J, with 16 bases in between. The germline gives CDR1 DFQATT, CDR2 SNEGSKA (reference sequence). The CDR3 spans 14 residues.

This clonotype was counted a few times. The V and J genes are TRBV7-8 and TRBJ1-1, with D perhaps TRBD1 (6 bases). CDR1 is SGHVS and CDR2 is FQNEAQ in the germline V gene. The CDR3 loop spans 14 amino acids. V dropped 5 bases and J dropped 0 bases, with 10 bases sitting between them. The CDR3 sequence is CASSLRTVNTEAFF. The CDR3 coding sequence is TGTGCCAGCAGCCTAAGGACAGTGAACACTGAAGCTTTCTTT. Using reference TRBV7-8 and TRBJ1-1 for the parts outside the CDR3, the full variable domain is GAGVSQSPRYKVAKRGQDVALRCDPISGHVSLFWYQQALGQGPEFLTYFQNEAQLDKSGLPSDRFFAERPEGSVSTLKIQRTQQEDSAVYLCASSLRTVNTEAFFGQGTRLTVV.

This clonotype was seen more than once but under ten times. The chain is built from TRBV11-2 and TRBJ1-1; D is possibly TRBD1 (6 bases). V lost 3 bases and J lost 0, with 14 bases in between. Germline CDR1 is SGHAT and CDR2 is FQNNGV. CDR3 length: 16 amino acids. The CDR3 bases are TGTGCCAGCAGCTTTCCTTGGGACACTATGAACACTGAAGCTTTCTTT. Amino acid sequence: CASSFPWDTMNTEAFF.

This clonotype occurred many times. This chain links TRBV5-1 with TRBJ2-3, with 9 bases identical to TRBD2. The ends lost 6 bases at V and 6 bases at J; junction bases unmatched: 11. CDR1 and CDR2 (germline): SGHRS, YFSETQ. This CDR3 has 15 amino acids. Written as DNA, the CDR3 is TGCGCCAGCATCGCTAGCGGGGCCCCACGGGATACGCAGTATTTT. Encoded protein: CASIASGAPRDTQYF.

This clonotype was seen repeatedly, ten times or more. This chain uses TRBV10-3 with TRBJ2-3; D is ambiguous. Between the trimmed V and J ends, which lost 3 bases and 2 bases, there was a span of 9 bases. The CDR3 covers 14 residues. The germline V gene encodes CDR1 ENHRY and CDR2 SYGVKD. The CDR3 is CAISDGQDTDTQYF. Written as DNA, the CDR3 is TGTGCCATCAGTGATGGGCAGGACACAGATACGCAGTATTTT.